Listed below are T cell receptor beta chains from one sample, sequenced in a study of cytomegalovirus exposure and HLA in healthy donors. Clones were sequenced by immunoSEQ multiplex PCR, and TCRdb holds only the in-frame ones, with some missing. This sample yields about 140,000 clones, of which about three quarters are seen a single time; 1% to 1.5% belongs to the top ten. The sample taken for sequencing was PBMCs. Receptors were obtained from a male donor in good health and CMV-seropositive. Each CDR3 is given with its conserved first and last residue. The D gene is left open where the match is weak. The size of a clone is reported for some rows only, either as once, few or many, or as a class for expanded clones.

clone_size j_call d_call v_call cdr3_aa cdr3_nt
- TRBJ2-3 TRBD1 TRBV12-5 CASGTGQGRADTQYF TGTGCTAGTGGCACAGGACAGGGCCGCGCAGATACGCAGTATTTT
- TRBJ1-2 TRBD1 TRBV18 CASSPQTGLKGYTF TGTGCCAGCTCACCCCAGACAGGGCTAAAGGGCTACACCTTC
- TRBJ2-5 TRBD2 TRBV5-4 CASSFLSGGGETQYF TGTGCCAGCAGCTTTCTTTCGGGGGGAGGAGAGACCCAGTACTTC
- TRBJ2-7 TRBD1 TRBV7-3 CASSLGQGAYEQYF TGTGCCAGCAGCCTCGGACAGGGTGCCTACGAGCAGTACTTC
- TRBJ1-4 TRBD1 TRBV28 CASSPNRGRIEKLFF TGTGCCAGCAGTCCCAACAGGGGGCGCATTGAAAAACTGTTTTTT
- TRBJ1-4 - TRBV7-9 CASSTTGTSREKLFF TGTGCCAGCAGCACCACAGGGACTAGCAGGGAAAAACTGTTTTTT
- TRBJ1-1 TRBD1 TRBV7-8 CASSLRTGGPEAFF TGTGCCAGCAGCCTCAGGACAGGGGGCCCTGAAGCTTTCTTT
- TRBJ2-7 - TRBV15 CATSNQPGGMGLLTYEQYF TGTGCCACCAGCAACCAACCTGGGGGGATGGGATTGCTGACCTACGAGCAGTACTTC
- TRBJ2-5 TRBD1 TRBV28 CASSKTGLETQYF TGTGCCAGCAGTAAGACAGGGTTGGAGACCCAGTACTTC
- TRBJ1-1 - TRBV19 CASIRLSRRFF TGTGCCAGTATTCGACTGTCCCGGCGTTTCTTT
few TRBJ1-2 TRBD1 TRBV6-5 CASSYSMGQGTYGYTF TGTGCCAGCAGTTACTCGATGGGACAGGGTACCTATGGCTACACCTTC
- TRBJ2-7 - TRBV4-2 CASSQATGEALYEQYF TGTGCCAGCAGCCAGGCCACAGGGGAGGCCCTGTACGAGCAGTACTTC
- TRBJ1-5 TRBD1 TRBV4-2 CASSQDISRGQPQHF TGTGCCAGCAGCCAAGATATTAGCAGGGGGCAGCCCCAGCATTTT
few TRBJ2-3 - TRBV30 CAWLRGGATDTQYF TGTGCCTGGTTGCGGGGCGGGGCCACAGATACGCAGTATTTT
- TRBJ2-3 TRBD2 TRBV27 CASSFSSSGLAGLNTQYF TGTGCCAGCAGTTTCTCCTCCTCTGGACTAGCGGGCCTCAATACGCAGTATTTT
- TRBJ2-7 - TRBV10-3 CAISSGTRNSYEQYF TGTGCCATCAGTTCCGGGACACGAAACTCCTACGAGCAGTACTTC
- TRBJ2-6 - TRBV25-1 CASSEGMAGASGANVLTF TGTGCCAGCAGTGAAGGTATGGCAGGGGCCTCTGGGGCCAACGTCCTGACTTTC
- TRBJ2-3 - TRBV9 CASSGQLVLGLDTQYF TGTGCCAGCAGCGGCCAACTAGTCCTGGGACTCGATACGCAGTATTTT
- TRBJ2-2 - TRBV9 CASSGPRAGELFF TGTGCCAGCAGCGGCCCCCGGGCCGGGGAGCTGTTTTTT
- TRBJ2-2 TRBD2 TRBV27 CASRGGGTVTGELFF TGTGCCAGCCGTGGGGGGGGGACGGTAACCGGGGAGCTGTTTTTT
- TRBJ2-1 TRBD1 TRBV7-9 CASSAQPGQGMGDEQFF TGTGCCAGCAGCGCGCAGCCGGGACAGGGGATGGGCGATGAGCAGTTCTTC
- TRBJ2-4 TRBD2 TRBV6-1 CASSAYQPAGGGNIQYF TGTGCCAGCAGTGCCTACCAGCCGGCGGGAGGTGGAAACATTCAGTACTTC
- TRBJ2-1 TRBD2 TRBV5-1 CASSFSSGAYNEQFF TGCGCCAGCAGCTTTTCTAGCGGGGCCTACAATGAGCAGTTCTTC
- TRBJ2-7 TRBD2 TRBV7-9 CASSLSRGEGSYEQYF TGTGCCAGCAGCTTAAGTCGGGGGGAGGGCTCCTACGAGCAGTACTTC
- TRBJ2-5 TRBD2 TRBV19 CASSRGLAGEKETQYF TGTGCCAGTAGTAGGGGACTAGCGGGAGAAAAAGAGACCCAGTACTTC
- TRBJ2-7 - TRBV5-6 CASEEAGASYEQYF TGTGCCAGTGAGGAGGCAGGGGCCTCCTACGAGCAGTACTTC
- TRBJ2-7 TRBD2 TRBV28 CASSSRLAEIYEQYF TGTGCCAGCAGTTCCCGACTAGCGGAAATCTACGAGCAGTACTTC